This T cell receptor (beta chain) was documented in a study of beta chain features in type 1 diabetes. Reverse transcribing all isolated RNA meant expressed TCRB transcripts were sequenced. The data were produced by immunoSEQ multiplex PCR, yet TCRdb's version contains in-frame clones alone and is incomplete. The data contain 200,000 to 300,000 clones, around 21% of them singletons. About this clone: The antigen remains undetermined.

By way of CD45RO/CCR7/CD25/CD127/CD95/CD27, the CD4+ regulatory, stem cell-like memory, central memory and naive cells were sorted. Germline-derived CDR1 and CDR2 are MNHEY and SVGAGI. The V gene lost 7 bases and the J gene lost 1 base, with 14 bases spanning the gap. The CDR3 covers 14 residues. Notes on the study in general: The similarity of naive, central memory and Treg TCRB repertoires appeared greater among patients than among healthy donors. Among all four CD4+ subsets, Type 1 diabetes patients had TCRB CDR3s that were moderately but significantly shorter. Researchers cautioned that cDNA sequencing could over-represent cells with high TCR expression.

This TCR derives from a middle-aged woman with type 1 diabetes. The chain couples TRBV6-5 to TRBJ2-7; D not certain. Sequencing used naive CD4+ T cells from blood. This CDR3 reads CASKLRFRSYEQYF. CDR3 sequence (DNA): TGTGCCAGCAAACTTCGATTCCGGTCCTACGAGCAGTACTTC.